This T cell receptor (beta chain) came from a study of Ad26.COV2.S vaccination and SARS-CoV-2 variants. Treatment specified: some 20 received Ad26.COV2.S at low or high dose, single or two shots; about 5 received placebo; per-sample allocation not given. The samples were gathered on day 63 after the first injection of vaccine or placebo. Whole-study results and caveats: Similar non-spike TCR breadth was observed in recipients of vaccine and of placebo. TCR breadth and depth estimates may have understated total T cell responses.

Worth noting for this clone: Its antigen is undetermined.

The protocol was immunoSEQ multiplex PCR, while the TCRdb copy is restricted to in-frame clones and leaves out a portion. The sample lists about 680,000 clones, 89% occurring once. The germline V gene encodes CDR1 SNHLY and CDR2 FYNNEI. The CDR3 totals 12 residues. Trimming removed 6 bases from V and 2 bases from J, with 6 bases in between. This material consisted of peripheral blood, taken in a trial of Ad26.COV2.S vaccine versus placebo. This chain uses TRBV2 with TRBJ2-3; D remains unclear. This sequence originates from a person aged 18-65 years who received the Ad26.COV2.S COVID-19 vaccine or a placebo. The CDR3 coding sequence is TGTGCCAGCAGGTCAGACACAGATACGCAGTATTTT. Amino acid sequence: CASRSDTDTQYF.